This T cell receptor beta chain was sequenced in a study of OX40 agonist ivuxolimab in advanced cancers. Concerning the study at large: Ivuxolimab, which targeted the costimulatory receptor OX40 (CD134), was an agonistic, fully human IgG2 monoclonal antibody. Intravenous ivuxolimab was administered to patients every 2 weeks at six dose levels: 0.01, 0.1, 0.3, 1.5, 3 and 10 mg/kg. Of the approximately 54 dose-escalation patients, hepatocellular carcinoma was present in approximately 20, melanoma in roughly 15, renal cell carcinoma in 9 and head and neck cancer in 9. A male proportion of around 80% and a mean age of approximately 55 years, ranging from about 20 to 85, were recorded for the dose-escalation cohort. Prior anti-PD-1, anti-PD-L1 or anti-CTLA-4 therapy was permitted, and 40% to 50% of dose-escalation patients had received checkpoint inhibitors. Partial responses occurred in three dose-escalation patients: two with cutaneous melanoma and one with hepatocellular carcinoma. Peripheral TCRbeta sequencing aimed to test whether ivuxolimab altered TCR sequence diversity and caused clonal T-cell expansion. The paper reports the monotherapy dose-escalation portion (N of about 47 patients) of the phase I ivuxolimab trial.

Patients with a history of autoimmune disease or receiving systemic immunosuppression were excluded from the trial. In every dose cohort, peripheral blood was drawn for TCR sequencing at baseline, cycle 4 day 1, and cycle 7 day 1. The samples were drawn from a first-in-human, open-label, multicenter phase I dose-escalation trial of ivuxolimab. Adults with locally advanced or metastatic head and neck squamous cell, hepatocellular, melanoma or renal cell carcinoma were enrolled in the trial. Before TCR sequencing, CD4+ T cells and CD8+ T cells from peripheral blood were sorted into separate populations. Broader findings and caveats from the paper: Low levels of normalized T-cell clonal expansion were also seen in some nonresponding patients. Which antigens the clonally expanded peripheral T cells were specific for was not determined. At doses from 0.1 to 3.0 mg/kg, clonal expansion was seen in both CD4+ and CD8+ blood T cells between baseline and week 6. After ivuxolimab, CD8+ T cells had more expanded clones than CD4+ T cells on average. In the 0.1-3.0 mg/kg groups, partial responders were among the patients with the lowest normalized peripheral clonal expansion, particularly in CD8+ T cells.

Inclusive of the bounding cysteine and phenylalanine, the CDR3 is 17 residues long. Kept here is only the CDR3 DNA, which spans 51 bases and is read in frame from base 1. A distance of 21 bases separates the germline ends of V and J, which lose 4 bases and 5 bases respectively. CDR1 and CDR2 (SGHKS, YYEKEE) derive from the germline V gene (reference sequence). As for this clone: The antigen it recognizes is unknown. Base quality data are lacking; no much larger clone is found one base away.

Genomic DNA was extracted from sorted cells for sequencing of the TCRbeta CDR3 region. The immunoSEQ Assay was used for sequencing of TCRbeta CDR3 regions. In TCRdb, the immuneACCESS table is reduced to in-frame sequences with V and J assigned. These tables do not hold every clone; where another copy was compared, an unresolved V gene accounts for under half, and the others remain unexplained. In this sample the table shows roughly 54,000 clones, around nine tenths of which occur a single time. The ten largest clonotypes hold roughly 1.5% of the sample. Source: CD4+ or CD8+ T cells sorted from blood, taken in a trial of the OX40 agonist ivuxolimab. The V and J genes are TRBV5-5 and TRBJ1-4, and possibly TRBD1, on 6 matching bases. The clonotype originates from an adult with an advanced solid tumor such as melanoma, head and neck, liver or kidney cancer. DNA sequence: TGTGCCAGCAGCGCGGCCCCCGGGGGGGGCCGGAATGAAAAACTGTTTTTT. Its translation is CASSAAPGGGRNEKLFF.